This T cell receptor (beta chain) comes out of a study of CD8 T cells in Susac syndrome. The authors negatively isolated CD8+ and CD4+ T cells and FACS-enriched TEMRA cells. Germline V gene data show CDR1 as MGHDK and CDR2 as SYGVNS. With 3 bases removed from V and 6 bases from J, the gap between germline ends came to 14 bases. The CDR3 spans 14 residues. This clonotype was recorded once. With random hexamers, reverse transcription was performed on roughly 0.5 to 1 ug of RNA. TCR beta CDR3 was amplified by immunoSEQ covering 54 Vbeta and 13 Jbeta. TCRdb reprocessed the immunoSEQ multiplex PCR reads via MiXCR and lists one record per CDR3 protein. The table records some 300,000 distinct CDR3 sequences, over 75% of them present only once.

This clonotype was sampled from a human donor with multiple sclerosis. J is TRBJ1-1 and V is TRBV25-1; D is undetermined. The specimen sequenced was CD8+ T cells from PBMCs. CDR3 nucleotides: TGTGCCAGCAGTGATCCTGGTGGAACCGCTGAAGCTTTCTTT. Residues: CASSDPGGTAEAFF.